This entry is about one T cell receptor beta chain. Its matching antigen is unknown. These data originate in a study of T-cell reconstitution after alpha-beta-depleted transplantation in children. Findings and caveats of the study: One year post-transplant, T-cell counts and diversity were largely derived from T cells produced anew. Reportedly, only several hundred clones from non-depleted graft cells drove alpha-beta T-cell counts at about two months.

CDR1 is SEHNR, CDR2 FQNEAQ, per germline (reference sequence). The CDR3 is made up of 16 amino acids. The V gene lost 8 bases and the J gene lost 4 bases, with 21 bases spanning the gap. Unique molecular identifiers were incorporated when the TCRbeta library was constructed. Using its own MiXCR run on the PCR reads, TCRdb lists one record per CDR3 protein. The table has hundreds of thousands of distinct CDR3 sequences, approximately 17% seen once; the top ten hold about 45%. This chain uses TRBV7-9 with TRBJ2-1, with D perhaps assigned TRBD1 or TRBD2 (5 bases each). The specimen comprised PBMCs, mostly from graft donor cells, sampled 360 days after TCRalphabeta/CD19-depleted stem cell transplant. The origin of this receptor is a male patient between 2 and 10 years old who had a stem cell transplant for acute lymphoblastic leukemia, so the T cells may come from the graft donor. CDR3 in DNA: TGTGCCAGCGGATCCAAGTGGGGGTCAGCTTACAATGAGCAGTTCTTC. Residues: CASGSKWGSAYNEQFF.